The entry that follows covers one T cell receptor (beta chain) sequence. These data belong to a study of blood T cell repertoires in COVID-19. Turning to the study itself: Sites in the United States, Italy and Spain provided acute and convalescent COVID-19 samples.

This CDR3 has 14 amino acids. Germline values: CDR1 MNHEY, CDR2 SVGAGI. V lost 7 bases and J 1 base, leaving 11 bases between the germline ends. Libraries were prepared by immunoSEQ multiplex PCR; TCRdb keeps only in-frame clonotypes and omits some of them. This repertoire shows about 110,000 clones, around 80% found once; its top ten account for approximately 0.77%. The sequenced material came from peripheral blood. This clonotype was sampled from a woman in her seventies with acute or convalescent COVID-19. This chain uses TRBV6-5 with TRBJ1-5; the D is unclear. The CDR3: CASKGVLSNQPQHF. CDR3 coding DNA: TGTGCCAGCAAGGGAGTGTTGAGCAATCAGCCCCAGCATTTT.